Below are 9 T cell receptor beta chains sequenced from a single sample in a study of neurological immune-mediated disorders. Each CDR3 protein is one row after TCRdb ran MiXCR on the 5' RACE reads. The sample lists around 70,000 distinct CDR3 sequences, less than 5.5% occurring once. Sequenced: PBMCs. Every receptor here comes from a man in his late teens or twenties with multiple sclerosis.

This chain joins TRBV7-6 and TRBJ2-7; 10 nucleotides line up with TRBD2. The CDR3 totals 19 residues. V gave up 0 bases and J gave up 0 bases; unmatched junction bases: 11. CDR1 is SGHVS, CDR2 FNYEAQ, per germline. In DNA form, the CDR3 reads TGTGCCAGCAGCTTAGCGGCGCCTAGCGGGAGTTTCGCCTCCTACGAGCAGTACTTC. Its translation is CASSLAAPSGSFASYEQYF.

This clonotype was found a few times. The conserved phenylalanine or tryptophan is not found at the CDR3 terminus, so this likely reflects a read error. The DNA is left out, because the CDR3 cannot be placed on it with certainty; the CDR3 is given as TCRdb lists it. The chain combines TRBV7-2 with TRBJ2-7; the table's D call, TRBD2, was not checked against the DNA. Germline lookup yields CDR1 SGHTA and CDR2 FQGNSA. The CDR3 adds up to 11 amino acids, both ends counted. CDR3 sequence reads: CASSFGGWPIL.

This clonotype was seen at least ten times. J is TRBJ2-5 and V is TRBV5-1, with 9 bases identical to TRBD1. CDR3 length: 14 residues. J gave up 5 bases and V 4 bases, and 6 bases lay outside the gene matches. Germline CDR1 is SGHRS and CDR2 is YFSETQ. CDR3 residues: CASSGTGGRETQYF. Written as DNA, the CDR3 is TGCGCCAGCAGCGGAACAGGGGGCAGGGAGACCCAGTACTTC. Filled out from reference TRBV5-1 and TRBJ2-5, the complete variable domain reads KAGVTQTPRYLIKTRGQQVTLSCSPISGHRSVSWYQQTPGQGLQFLFEYFSETQRNKGNFPGRFSGRQFSNSRSEMNVSTLELGDSALYLCASSGTGGRETQYFGPGTRLLVL.

This clonotype was seen many times. J is TRBJ1-1 and V is TRBV4-2; the D is unclear. V was pared by 3 bases and J by 11 bases, with 16 bases between. The CDR3 consists of 13 residues. The germline gives CDR1 LGHNA, CDR2 YNFKEQ. This chain's CDR3 is CASSHRERPEAFF. In DNA form, the CDR3 reads TGTGCCAGCAGCCACCGTGAGAGGCCGGAGGCTTTCTTT.

This clonotype was seen more than once but under ten times. This may stem from a read error, because a much larger clone lies one nucleotide away. This sequence joins TRBV20-1 and TRBJ1-4; no clear D gene. The CDR3 has 13 residues. The germline V gene encodes CDR1 DFQATT and CDR2 SNEGSKA (reference sequence). V gave up 3 bases and J gave up 8 bases, with 13 bases separating them. Here the CDR3 reads CSASRKGGEKLFF. CDR3 sequence (DNA): TGCAGTGCTAGCCGAAAGGGTGGCGAAAAACTGTTTTTT.

Many counts were recorded for this clonotype. The rearrangement links TRBV20-1 to TRBJ2-7; D could derive from TRBD1 or TRBD2 (5 bases each). The germline V and J ends were trimmed by 0 bases and 4 bases, with 16 bases remaining between them. The CDR3 consists of 15 residues. Germline V lookup: CDR1 DFQATT, CDR2 SNEGSKA (reference sequence). This CDR3 is CSARDRAGGGYEQYF. The CDR3 DNA follows: TGCAGTGCTAGAGATCGGGCGGGTGGGGGTTACGAGCAGTACTTC.

In its sample, this clonotype was seen many times. This chain connects TRBV12-3 or TRBV12-4 to TRBJ2-1; D possibly corresponds to TRBD2 (6 bases). Trimming left V 2 bases short and J 5 bases short, with 16 bases between. This CDR3 is 16 amino acids long. CDR3 coding DNA: TGTGCCAGCAGTTTAAGGCGTCGGACTAACCACAATGAGCAGTTCTTC. Amino acids: CASSLRRRTNHNEQFF.

This clonotype came up many times. The genes are TRBV29-1 and TRBJ1-5; the D gene is possibly TRBD1 (5 bases). The V gene lost 5 bases and the J gene lost 3 bases, with 8 bases spanning the gap. From germline, CDR1 is SQVTM and CDR2 ANQGSEA. CDR3 length: 12 residues. DNA of the CDR3: TGCAGCGTTATGGGGGACAATCAGCCCCAGCATTTT. It translates to CSVMGDNQPQHF.

This clonotype was recorded many times. J is TRBJ2-1 and V is TRBV20-1; 11 nucleotides match TRBD2. V lost 3 bases, J lost 3 bases, and 4 bases stayed unmatched. The length of the CDR3 is 15 residues. Germline CDR1 DFQATT, CDR2 SNEGSKA (reference sequence). CDR3 region: CSARSLAGGYNEQFF. In DNA, the CDR3 is TGCAGTGCTAGGAGCCTAGCGGGGGGCTACAATGAGCAGTTCTTC.